The 19 T cell receptor beta chains below were found in one sample sequenced in a study of blood T cell repertoires in COVID-19. Method: immunoSEQ multiplex PCR; TCRdb's copy keeps in-frame clones and lacks some. The table has around 140,000 clones, 81% seen once; the top ten hold approximately 8.7%. Sample: peripheral blood. The receptors come from a woman in her fifties or sixties with active or convalescent COVID-19.

This rearrangement joins TRBV2 to TRBJ2-1, with TRBD1 matching over 11 bases. Looked up from germline, CDR1 is SNHLY and CDR2 is FYNNEI. This CDR3 spans 14 amino acids. Trimming took 4 bases from V and 9 from J; bases not matched to a gene: 5. Here the CDR3 reads CASSVRTGGGEQFF. The DNA for the CDR3 is TGTGCCAGCAGTGTCCGGACAGGGGGCGGTGAGCAGTTCTTC.

This sequence joins TRBV19 and TRBJ1-1, with D unclear. The CDR3 is made up of 14 amino acids. V was trimmed by 7 bases and J by 1 base, leaving 13 bases between them. Germline CDR1 is LNHDA and CDR2 is SQIVND (reference sequence). In nucleotides, the CDR3 is TGTGCCAGTACGTTGGGAGACTCGAACACTGAAGCTTTCTTT. Translation: CASTLGDSNTEAFF.

This clone occurred a few times. The rearrangement uses TRBV6-4 and TRBJ1-1; D unclear. The CDR3 runs 13 residues. The V gene's germline CDR1 is MRHNA and CDR2 SNTAGT. V was pared by 2 bases and J by 0 bases, with 4 bases between. CDR3 amino acids: CASSDQMNTEAFF. CDR3 in DNA: TGTGCCAGCAGTGACCAGATGAACACTGAAGCTTTCTTT.

This clone occurred a few times. The chain has TRBV7-2 and TRBJ2-7; TRBD2 might be the D (6 bases). V gave up 2 bases and J gave up 1 base, with 12 bases separating them. Germline CDR1 and CDR2: SGHTA and FQGNSA. The CDR3 is 15 residues long. The CDR3 is CASSLNPGTSYEQYF. In DNA, the CDR3 is TGTGCCAGCAGCTTAAATCCAGGGACTTCCTACGAGCAGTACTTC.

This chain joins TRBV9 and TRBJ1-4; no clear D. Trimming took off 0 bases at V and 6 bases at J, with 18 bases between the two ends. The germline gives CDR1 SGDLS, CDR2 YYNGEE. The CDR3 covers 17 residues. This CDR3 is CASSVAYGGLKDEKLFF. The CDR3 DNA follows: TGTGCCAGCAGCGTAGCTTATGGCGGCCTGAAAGATGAAAAACTGTTTTTT. Using reference TRBV9 and TRBJ1-4 for the parts outside the CDR3, the full variable domain is DSGVTQTPKHLITATGQRVTLRCSPRSGDLSVYWYQQSLDQGLQFLIQYYNGEERAKGNILERFSAQQFPDLHSELNLSSLELGDSALYFCASSVAYGGLKDEKLFFGSGTQLSVL.

The chain combines TRBV28 with TRBJ2-5; a possible D gene is TRBD1 (6 bases). V was shortened by 11 bases and J by 1 base, with 8 bases between the two germline ends. CDR1 and CDR2 from the germline V gene are MDHEN and SYDVKM. This CDR3 is built from 11 residues. The CDR3 DNA is TGTGCCCCAGGGGTCCAAGAGACCCAGTACTTC. Its protein product is CAPGVQETQYF.

The V and J genes are TRBV18 and TRBJ1-6, with 8 bases aligning to TRBD1. Trimming cost V 3 bases and J 5 bases; bases outside gene matches: 0. The CDR3 runs to 14 residues. Germline loops: CDR1 KGHSH, CDR2 LQKENI. CDR3 in amino acids: CASSPTGDNSPLHF. CDR3 DNA: TGTGCCAGCTCACCGACAGGGGATAATTCACCCCTCCACTTT.

This clone showed up just a few times. The chain couples TRBV6-6 to TRBJ2-2, with D maybe TRBD2 (5 bases). This CDR3 is 13 amino acids long. V was cut by 5 bases and J by 6 bases, with 10 bases left in between. From germline, CDR1 is MNHNY and CDR2 SVGAGI (reference sequence). Written as DNA, the CDR3 is TGTGCCAGCAGTACTAGTTACCCCGGGGAGCTGTTTTTT. This translates into CASSTSYPGELFF.

Regarding this clone: The sample contains more than one DNA sequence encoding this CDR3. The J gene is TRBJ1-5, the V gene TRBV28, with a weak D call TRBD1 (5 bases). Trimming shortened V by 2 bases and J by 6 bases, and 11 bases separated the two germline ends. CDR1 MDHEN and CDR2 SYDVKM come from the germline V gene. The length of the CDR3 is 14 residues. CDR3 nucleotide sequence: TGTGCCAGCAGTTTAGGCACAGGAGTTCAGCCCCAGCATTTT. Its protein is CASSLGTGVQPQHF.

The V gene is TRBV3-1 (or the pseudogene TRBV3-2), the J gene TRBJ1-1; 8 nucleotides match TRBD1. CDR1 is LGHDT, CDR2 YNNKEL, per germline (reference sequence). CDR3 length equals 13 residues. The V gene end was trimmed by 5 bases and the J gene end by 4 bases; junction bases not matched to a gene: 3. CDR3 nucleotides: TGTGCCAGCAGCGACAGGGGCGTCACTGAAGCTTTCTTT. Protein: CASSDRGVTEAFF.

CDR3 protein: CASTIWGGGYNQPQHF. CDR3 bases: TGTGCCAGCACCATCTGGGGTGGAGGGTACAATCAGCCCCAGCATTTT. This chain joins TRBV28 and TRBJ1-5; no reliable D call. The CDR3 sequence is 16 residues long. V lost 7 bases to trimming and J lost 3 bases, with 19 bases between them. Germline assignment: CDR1 MDHEN and CDR2 SYDVKM. Complete variable domain (other parts from reference TRBV28 and TRBJ1-5): DVKVTQSSRYLVKRTGEKVFLECVQDMDHENMFWYRQDPGLGLRLIYFSYDVKMKEKGDIPEGYSVSREKKERFSLILESASTNQTSMYLCASTIWGGGYNQPQHFGDGTRLSIL.

The chain links TRBV25-1 to TRBJ1-1, with D perhaps matching TRBD1 (5 bases). The germline V and J ends were trimmed by 8 bases and 7 bases, with 17 bases remaining between them. CDR3 length: 13 residues. CDR1 MGHDK and CDR2 SYGVNS come from the germline V gene. The CDR3 loop reads CASGAAGLVEAFF. For the CDR3, the DNA is TGTGCCAGCGGGGCCGCAGGCTTAGTTGAAGCTTTCTTT.

The V gene is TRBV28, the J gene TRBJ2-7, with 11 nucleotides matching TRBD2. Germline trimming cut 2 bases from V and 2 bases from J; bases unmatched to any gene: 17. Germline V gene lookup returns CDR1 MDHEN and CDR2 SYDVKM. The CDR3 runs 20 residues. CDR3 sequence (DNA): TGTGCCAGCAGTTTAGACTGGCCTTTAATAGCGGGGGGGCGAACCTACGAGCAGTACGTC. Translation gives CASSLDWPLIAGGRTYEQYV.

V gene TRBV2 combines with J gene TRBJ2-6; maybe TRBD1 (6 bases). With 3 bases removed from V and 2 bases from J, the gap between germline ends came to 8 bases. The CDR3 has 15 amino acids. Germline CDR1 is SNHLY and CDR2 is FYNNEI. For the CDR3, the DNA is TGTGCCAGCAGTGAGTCAGGGGCTGGGGCCAACGTCCTGACTTTC. This encodes CASSESGAGANVLTF.

The chain couples TRBV24-1 to TRBJ1-2, with D unclear. This CDR3 is built from 14 residues. Germline CDR1 and CDR2: KGHDR and SFDVKD. Trimming took 5 bases from V and 2 from J, leaving 11 bases between them. The CDR3 bases are TGTGCCACCAGTGGCGCACCGTGGAACTATGGCTACACCTTC. Amino acids: CATSGAPWNYGYTF.

V gene TRBV5-5 combines with J gene TRBJ1-4, with no clear D. Trimming removed 7 bases at V and 0 bases at J, with 7 bases between. Germline values: CDR1 SGHKS, CDR2 YYEKEE (reference sequence). This CDR3 is built from 13 residues. The CDR3 nucleotides are TGTGCCAGCCCAAATGCAACTAATGAAAAACTGTTTTTT. Amino acid sequence: CASPNATNEKLFF.

The chain has TRBV28 and TRBJ1-6; possibly TRBD1 for D (6 bases). The V gene lost 7 bases and the J gene lost 3 bases, with 13 bases spanning the gap. The V gene's germline CDR1 is MDHEN and CDR2 SYDVKM. This CDR3 region has 15 residues. For the CDR3, the DNA is TGTGCCAGCAACCCAACGACAGGCTATAATTCACCCCTCCACTTT. Amino acid sequence: CASNPTTGYNSPLHF.

The J gene is TRBJ1-2, the V gene TRBV11-2; D might be TRBD1 (5 bases). The germline V and J ends were trimmed by 2 bases and 4 bases, with 11 bases remaining between them. The CDR3 covers 14 residues. Looked up from germline, CDR1 is SGHAT and CDR2 is FQNNGV. CDR3 DNA sequence: TGTGCCAGCAGCTTAACAGGCAAAAGCTATGGCTACACCTTC. Its translation: CASSLTGKSYGYTF.

The chain carries TRBV28 and TRBJ2-1; a possible D gene is TRBD1 (5 bases). Germline assignment: CDR1 MDHEN and CDR2 SYDVKM. The CDR3 covers 13 residues. V lost 10 bases, J lost 9 bases, and 19 bases lay in between. The CDR3 DNA reads as TGTGCCATTCTAGACAGCTTACTGGGTGAGCAGTTCTTC. It specifies CAILDSLLGEQFF.